A single sample is the source of the 25 T cell receptor beta chains below, sequenced in a study of CD8 T cells in ankylosing spondylitis. TCRdb processed the 5' RACE reads anew with MiXCR; each CDR3 protein has one entry. The data contain roughly 150,000 distinct CDR3 sequences, 7.3% of them singletons. Input material: blood, either unsorted or a sorted T cell fraction (not recorded which). All receptors come from a female donor with ankylosing spondylitis or in good health (not recorded which).

This clonotype was observed many times. Possible read error: a much larger clone is one base away. This chain connects TRBV12-3 or TRBV12-4 to TRBJ2-3, with a weak D call TRBD1 (6 bases). There are 13 residues in the CDR3. Trimming stripped 1 base from V and 4 bases from J, with 6 bases between. The CDR3 DNA reads TGTGCCAGCAGTTTAGAGGGGGCAGATACGCAGTATTTT. Residues: CASSLEGADTQYF.

This clonotype came up many times. This sequence joins TRBV3-1 and TRBJ2-5; D might be TRBD2 (6 bases). Between the trimmed V and J ends, which lost 6 bases and 4 bases, there was a span of 18 bases. Germline V CDR1 and CDR2: LGHDT, YNNKEL (reference sequence). The CDR3 consists of 15 residues. In DNA form, the CDR3 reads TGTGCCAGCAGAGAAGAAGGACTACCGGGAGAGACCCAGTACTTC. This codes for CASREEGLPGETQYF.

This clonotype was recorded many times. The chain carries TRBV5-1 and TRBJ1-2; no clear D. V was cut by 6 bases and J by 1 base, with 13 bases left in between. CDR1 SGHRS and CDR2 YFSETQ come from the germline V gene. CDR3 length: 14 amino acids. CDR3 DNA: TGCGCCAGCAAGCCGGGGATTGATAACTATGGCTACACCTTC. It yields the protein CASKPGIDNYGYTF.

As for this clonotype: A much more abundant neighbour one base away suggests this may be a read error. The rearrangement uses TRBV7-9 and TRBJ1-2; no definite D call. This CDR3 comprises 13 residues. Germline CDR1 reads SEHNR; CDR2 reads FQNEAQ (reference sequence). CDR3 loop: CASSSPENYVYTF. The CDR3 DNA reads TGTGCCAGCAGCTCCCCAGAAAACTATGTCTACACCTTC.

In its sample, this clonotype was seen many times. The chain is built from TRBV7-2 and TRBJ1-2; the match to TRBD1 covers 10 bases. Germline V lookup: CDR1 SGHTA, CDR2 FQGNSA. Unmatched junction bases numbered 3, after V lost 3 bases and J lost 2 bases. This CDR3 has 15 residues. The CDR3 spells CASSFGQGGNYGYTF. The CDR3 DNA follows: TGTGCCAGCAGCTTCGGACAGGGGGGAAACTATGGCTACACCTTC.

This clonotype was seen at least ten times. The V call is TRBV20-1, the J call TRBJ2-1, with 8 bases matching TRBD2. CDR1 is DFQATT and CDR2 is SNEGSKA in the germline V gene (reference sequence). The CDR3 is 15 amino acids. J was trimmed by 7 bases and V by 3 bases; bases with no gene match: 11. The CDR3 spells CSARTISGGVNEQFF. CDR3 DNA: TGCAGTGCTAGGACCATCTCGGGGGGGGTGAATGAGCAGTTCTTC.

This clonotype was seen repeatedly, ten times or more. The genes are TRBV6-5 and TRBJ2-1; no clear D. The V end lost 0 bases, the J end lost 6 bases, and 9 bases lay between the germline ends. The CDR3 runs to 14 residues. Germline V gene sequence: CDR1 MNHEY, CDR2 SVGAGI. In DNA, the CDR3 is TGTGCCAGCAGTTACTCGCGGCAGATCAATGAGCAGTTCTTC. Translating it yields CASSYSRQINEQFF.

This sequence joins TRBV7-2 and TRBJ2-4; no clear D gene. The CDR3 spans 15 residues. Germline assignment: CDR1 SGHTA and CDR2 FQGNSA. Trimming pared 5 bases from V and 0 bases from J, leaving 11 bases between. In DNA, the CDR3 is TGTGCCAGCAGCCCTCCCAATTTAGCCAAAAACATTCAGTACTTC. Translating it yields CASSPPNLAKNIQYF.

This clonotype was observed many times. The chain couples TRBV20-1 to TRBJ1-4; TRBD1 matches at 10 bases. The junction had 8 bases not matched to a gene; V was cut back by 5 bases and J by 5 bases. The CDR3 covers 15 residues. CDR1 and CDR2 from the germline V gene are DFQATT and SNEGSKA (reference sequence). CDR3 DNA sequence: TGCAGTGCTCCACGAAGGACAGGGGGGAATGAAAAACTGTTTTTT. Translation: CSAPRRTGGNEKLFF.

This clonotype was counted between two and nine times. The chain recombines TRBV19 with TRBJ1-1; weak D call: TRBD1 (5 bases). With 5 bases removed from V and 5 bases from J, the gap between germline ends came to 21 bases. CDR1 is LNHDA and CDR2 is SQIVND in the germline V gene (reference sequence). The CDR3 is made up of 16 amino acids. CDR3 sequence (DNA): TGTGCCAGTAGTTCCGGCCGGGACTCGCGTGGGACTGAAGCTTTCTTT. Its protein is CASSSGRDSRGTEAFF. Using reference TRBV19 and TRBJ1-1 for the parts outside the CDR3, the full variable domain is DGGITQSPKYLFRKEGQNVTLSCEQNLNHDAMYWYRQDPGQGLRLIYYSQIVNDFQKGDIAEGYSVSREKKESFPLTVTSAQKNPTAFYLCASSSGRDSRGTEAFFGQGTRLTVV.

In this sample, this clonotype turned up many times. V gene TRBV11-2 combines with J gene TRBJ2-1; perhaps TRBD2 as D (5 bases). Between the trimmed V and J ends, which lost 2 bases and 7 bases, there was a span of 15 bases. The CDR3 runs 15 residues. Germline V gene data show CDR1 as SGHAT and CDR2 as FQNNGV. The CDR3 spells CASSLTQLGRNEQFF. In DNA, the CDR3 is TGTGCCAGCAGCTTAACCCAACTAGGAAGAAATGAGCAGTTCTTC.

The genes are TRBV7-6 and TRBJ2-1; a possible D gene is TRBD2 (5 bases). Germline values: CDR1 SGHVS, CDR2 FNYEAQ. Trimming took off 4 bases at V and 8 bases at J, with 9 bases between the two ends. CDR3 length: 12 amino acids. The CDR3 DNA reads TGTGCCAGCAGCTACAGCGGCCATGAGCAGTTCTTC. Its protein is CASSYSGHEQFF.

The sample holds many counts of this clonotype. The chain has TRBV6-1 and TRBJ1-2, with 9 nucleotides matching TRBD1. V shed 8 bases and J 6 bases; nucleotides not matched to a gene: 19. The CDR3 is 17 residues long. Per germline, CDR1 MNHNS and CDR2 SASEGT. The CDR3: CASRGLTRQGGVNGYTF. Here the CDR3 DNA reads TGTGCCAGCCGGGGGTTGACGCGACAGGGGGGTGTGAATGGCTACACCTTC.

In this sample, this clonotype turned up many times. The rearrangement uses TRBV3-1 and TRBJ1-1; D not certain. Germline V gene data show CDR1 as LGHDT and CDR2 as YNNKEL (reference sequence). V was trimmed by 2 bases and J by 6 bases, leaving 7 bases between them. This CDR3 region has 12 residues. The CDR3 loop is CASSQRVSEAFF. The CDR3 DNA sequence: TGTGCCAGCAGCCAAAGGGTTTCTGAAGCTTTCTTT. Full variable domain (outside the CDR3, taken from reference TRBV3-1 and TRBJ1-1): DTAVSQTPKYLVTQMGNDKSIKCEQNLGHDTMYWYKQDSKKFLKIMFSYNNKELIINETVPNRFSPKSPDKAHLNLHINSLELGDSAVYFCASSQRVSEAFFGQGTRLTVV.

This clonotype was seen many times. The J gene is TRBJ1-5, the V gene TRBV9; D perhaps matches TRBD1 (5 bases). Germline V gene sequence: CDR1 SGDLS, CDR2 YYNGEE. CDR3 length: 14 amino acids. V was clipped by 3 bases and J by 4 bases, with 11 bases between them. Here the CDR3 reads CASSAGEGNQPQHF. CDR3 sequence (DNA): TGTGCCAGCAGCGCGGGGGAGGGGAATCAGCCCCAGCATTTT.

This clonotype was found many times. The rearrangement uses TRBV28 and TRBJ2-7; D possibly matches TRBD1 or TRBD2 (6 bases each). V gave up 3 bases and J gave up 0 bases, with 15 bases separating them. Germline V gene lookup returns CDR1 MDHEN and CDR2 SYDVKM. The CDR3 has 16 residues. CDR3 DNA sequence: TGTGCCAGCAGTTTCTACGCCCGGGGGCACTCCTACGAGCAGTACTTC. This gives the protein CASSFYARGHSYEQYF.

This clonotype was detected ten times or more. J is TRBJ2-5 and V is TRBV12-3 or TRBV12-4, with D unclear. The CDR3 contains 14 residues. Trimming took off 4 bases at V and 4 bases at J, with 13 bases between the two ends. The CDR3, as DNA: TGTGCCAGCAGTTCCCGGGCCTCGGGAGAGACCCAGTACTTC. It is translated as CASSSRASGETQYF.

This clonotype has ten or more counts. V usage is TRBV7-9 and J usage is TRBJ2-2; D perhaps matches TRBD1 (6 bases). V lost 4 bases and J 4 bases, leaving 13 bases between the germline ends. The CDR3 spans 15 residues. Germline V lookup: CDR1 SEHNR, CDR2 FQNEAQ (reference sequence). CDR3 residues: CASSSQGTPTGELFF. The CDR3 DNA is TGTGCCAGCAGCTCACAGGGAACCCCCACCGGGGAGCTGTTTTTT.

At least ten counts were recorded for this clonotype. The chain couples TRBV7-9 to TRBJ1-1; D perhaps matches TRBD1 (6 bases). The CDR3 sequence is 14 residues long. The germline gives CDR1 SEHNR, CDR2 FQNEAQ (reference sequence). V lost 1 base to trimming and J lost 4 bases, with 10 bases between them. The chain's CDR3 is CASSLDLGGTEAFF. The CDR3, as DNA: TGTGCCAGCAGCTTAGATTTAGGGGGCACTGAAGCTTTCTTT.

There are many counts of this clonotype. The chain employs TRBV5-1 and TRBJ2-1; 7 nucleotides match TRBD2. CDR3 size: 15 residues. J lost 0 bases, V lost 4 bases, and 4 bases had no gene match. Germline assignment: CDR1 SGHRS and CDR2 YFSETQ. The CDR3 nucleotides are TGCGCCAGCAGCCAAAGCGGGAACTCCTACAATGAGCAGTTCTTC. Translated, it gives CASSQSGNSYNEQFF.

In its sample, this clonotype was seen many times. V usage is TRBV5-1 and J usage is TRBJ1-1, with D uncertain. V shed 3 bases and J shed 7 bases, with 25 bases lying between them. There are 17 residues in the CDR3. Germline V gene sequence: CDR1 SGHRS, CDR2 YFSETQ. The DNA for the CDR3 is TGCGCCAGCAGCTGGAATATCAAATCCGGCGTCACAGATGAAGCTTTCTTT. Its protein is CASSWNIKSGVTDEAFF.

In this sample, this clonotype turned up many times. This chain links TRBV3-1 with TRBJ2-7, with TRBD2 as a possible D gene (6 bases). The CDR3 loop spans 13 amino acids. Germline CDR1 reads LGHDT; CDR2 reads YNNKEL (reference sequence). V was trimmed by 4 bases and J by 7 bases, leaving 14 bases between them. CDR3 amino acids: CASSLTLGREQYF. Written as DNA, the CDR3 is TGTGCCAGCAGCCTCACACTTGGGAGGGAGCAGTACTTC.

This clonotype was observed many times. CDR3 DNA sequence: TGCAGTGCTCGTAGCGGGGGAACATATGAGCAGTTCTTC. Its protein product is CSARSGGTYEQFF. The chain employs TRBV20-1 and TRBJ2-1; TRBD2 matches at 9 bases. The CDR3 totals 13 residues. Germline trimming cut 5 bases from V and 8 bases from J; bases unmatched to any gene: 7. Germline assignment: CDR1 DFQATT and CDR2 SNEGSKA (reference sequence).

This clonotype was seen ten or more times. The V gene is TRBV20-1, the J gene TRBJ2-7; no definite D call. The CDR3 runs to 14 residues. The germline V and J ends were trimmed by 5 bases and 0 bases, with 14 bases remaining between them. The germline V gene has CDR1 DFQATT and CDR2 SNEGSKA (reference sequence). CDR3: CSAPLTLGSYEQYF. In DNA, the CDR3 is TGCAGTGCTCCCTTGACACTGGGCTCCTACGAGCAGTACTTC.

This clonotype was seen many times. The chain combines TRBV29-1 with TRBJ2-5; D may be TRBD2 (6 bases). This CDR3 is built from 12 residues. Germline values: CDR1 SQVTM, CDR2 ANQGSEA. V was cut by 3 bases and J by 5 bases, with 10 bases left in between. The CDR3 DNA reads TGCAGCGTTGAGGGGAGGTCGGAGACCCAGTACTTC. Protein product: CSVEGRSETQYF.